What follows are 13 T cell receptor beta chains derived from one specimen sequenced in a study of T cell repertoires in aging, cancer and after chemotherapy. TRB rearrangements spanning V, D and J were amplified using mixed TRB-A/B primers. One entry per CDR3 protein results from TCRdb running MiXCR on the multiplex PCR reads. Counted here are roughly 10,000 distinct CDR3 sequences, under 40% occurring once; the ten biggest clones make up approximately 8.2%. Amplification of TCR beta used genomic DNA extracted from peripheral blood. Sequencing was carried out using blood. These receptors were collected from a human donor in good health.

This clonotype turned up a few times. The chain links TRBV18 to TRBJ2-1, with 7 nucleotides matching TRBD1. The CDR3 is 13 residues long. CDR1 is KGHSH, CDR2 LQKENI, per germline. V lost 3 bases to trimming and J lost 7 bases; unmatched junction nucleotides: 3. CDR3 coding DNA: TGTGCCAGCTCACCCCGACAGGGAAATGAGCAGTTCTTC. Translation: CASSPRQGNEQFF.

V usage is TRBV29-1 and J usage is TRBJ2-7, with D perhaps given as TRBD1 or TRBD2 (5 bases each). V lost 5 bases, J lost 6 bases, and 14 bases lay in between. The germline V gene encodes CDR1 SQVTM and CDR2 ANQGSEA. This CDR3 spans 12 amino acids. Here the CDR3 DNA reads TGCAGCGTTAAGGGTGGGACGACCGAGCAGTACTTC. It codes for CSVKGGTTEQYF.

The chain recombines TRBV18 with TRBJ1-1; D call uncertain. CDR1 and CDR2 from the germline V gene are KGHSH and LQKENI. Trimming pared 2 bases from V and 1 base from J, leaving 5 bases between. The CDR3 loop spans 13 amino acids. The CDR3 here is CASSPNRNTEAFF. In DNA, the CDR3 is TGTGCCAGCTCACCAAACAGGAACACTGAAGCTTTCTTT.

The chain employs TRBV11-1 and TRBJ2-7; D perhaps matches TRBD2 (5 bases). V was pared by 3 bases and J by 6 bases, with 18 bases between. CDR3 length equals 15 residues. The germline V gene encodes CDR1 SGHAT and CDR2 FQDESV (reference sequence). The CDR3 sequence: CASSFHPEGSGEQYF. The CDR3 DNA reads TGTGCCAGCAGCTTTCATCCTGAGGGAAGCGGCGAGCAGTACTTC.

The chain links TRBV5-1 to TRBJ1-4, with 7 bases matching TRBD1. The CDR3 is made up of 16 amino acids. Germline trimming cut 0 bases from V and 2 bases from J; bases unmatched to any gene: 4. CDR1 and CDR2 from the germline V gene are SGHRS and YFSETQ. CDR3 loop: CASSLGQGGTNEKLFF. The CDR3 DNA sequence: TGCGCCAGCAGCTTGGGCCAGGGGGGGACTAATGAAAAACTGTTTTTT.

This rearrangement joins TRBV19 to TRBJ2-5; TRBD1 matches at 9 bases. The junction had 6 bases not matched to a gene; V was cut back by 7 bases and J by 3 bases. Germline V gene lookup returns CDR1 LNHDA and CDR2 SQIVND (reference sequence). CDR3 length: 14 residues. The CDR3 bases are TGTGCCAGTACCGACAGGGGGAGGAAAGAGACCCAGTACTTC. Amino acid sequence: CASTDRGRKETQYF.

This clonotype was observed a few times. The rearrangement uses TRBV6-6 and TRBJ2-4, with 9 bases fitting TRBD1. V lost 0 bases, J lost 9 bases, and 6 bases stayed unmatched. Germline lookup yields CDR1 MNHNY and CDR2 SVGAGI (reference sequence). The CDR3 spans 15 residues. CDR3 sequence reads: CASSYSGTGGVIQYF. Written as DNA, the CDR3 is TGTGCCAGCAGTTACTCCGGCACAGGGGGCGTCATTCAGTACTTC.

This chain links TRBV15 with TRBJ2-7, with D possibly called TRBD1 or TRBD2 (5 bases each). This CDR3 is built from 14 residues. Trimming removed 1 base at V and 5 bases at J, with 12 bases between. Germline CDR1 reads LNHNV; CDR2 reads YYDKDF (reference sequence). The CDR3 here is CATSRGGAGDEQYF. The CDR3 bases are TGTGCCACCAGCAGAGGAGGGGCTGGGGACGAGCAGTACTTC.

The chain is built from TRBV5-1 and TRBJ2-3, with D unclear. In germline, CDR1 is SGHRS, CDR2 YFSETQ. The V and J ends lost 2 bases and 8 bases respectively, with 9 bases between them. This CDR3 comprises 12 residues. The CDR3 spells CASSFSTGTQYF. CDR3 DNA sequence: TGCGCCAGCAGCTTTAGTACGGGTACGCAGTATTTT.

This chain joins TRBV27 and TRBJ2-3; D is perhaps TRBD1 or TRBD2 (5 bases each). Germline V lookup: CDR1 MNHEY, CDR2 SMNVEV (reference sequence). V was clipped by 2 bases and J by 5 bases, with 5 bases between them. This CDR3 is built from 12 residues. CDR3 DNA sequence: TGTGCCAGCAGTTTAGGGGGAGATACGCAGTATTTT. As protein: CASSLGGDTQYF.

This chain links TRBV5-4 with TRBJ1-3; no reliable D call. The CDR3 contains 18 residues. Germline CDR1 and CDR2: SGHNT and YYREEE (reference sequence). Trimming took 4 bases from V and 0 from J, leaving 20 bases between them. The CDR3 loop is CASSRRSDAAISGNTIYF. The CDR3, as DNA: TGTGCCAGCAGCCGCCGGTCCGACGCGGCTATCTCTGGAAACACCATATATTTT.

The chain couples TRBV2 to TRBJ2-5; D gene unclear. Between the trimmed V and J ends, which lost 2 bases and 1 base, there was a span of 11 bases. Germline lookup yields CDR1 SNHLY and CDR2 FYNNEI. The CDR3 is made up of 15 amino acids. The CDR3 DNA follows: TGTGCCAGCAGTGAAACGTGGGCTATCCAAGAGACCCAGTACTTC. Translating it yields CASSETWAIQETQYF.

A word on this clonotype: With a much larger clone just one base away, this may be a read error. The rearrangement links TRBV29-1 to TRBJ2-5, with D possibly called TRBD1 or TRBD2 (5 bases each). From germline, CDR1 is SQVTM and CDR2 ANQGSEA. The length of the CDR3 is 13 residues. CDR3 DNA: TGCGGCGTTGATGAGGGGTTGCGCGGGACCCAGTACTTC. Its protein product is CGVDEGLRGTQYF.